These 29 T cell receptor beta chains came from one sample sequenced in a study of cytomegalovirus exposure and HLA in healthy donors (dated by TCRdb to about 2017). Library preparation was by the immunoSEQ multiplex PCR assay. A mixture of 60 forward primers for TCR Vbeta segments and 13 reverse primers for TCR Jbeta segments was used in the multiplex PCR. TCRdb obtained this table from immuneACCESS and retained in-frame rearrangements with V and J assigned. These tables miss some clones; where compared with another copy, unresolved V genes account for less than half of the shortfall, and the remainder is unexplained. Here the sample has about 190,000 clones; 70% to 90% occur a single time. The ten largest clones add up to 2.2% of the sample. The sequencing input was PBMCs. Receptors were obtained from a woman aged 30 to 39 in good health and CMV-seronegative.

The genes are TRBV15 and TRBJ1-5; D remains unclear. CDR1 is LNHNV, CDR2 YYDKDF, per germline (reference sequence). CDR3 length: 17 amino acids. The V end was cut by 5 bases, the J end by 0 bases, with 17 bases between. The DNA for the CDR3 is TGTGCCACCAGCTCCCGTACCCATGAGTATAGCAATCAGCCCCAGCATTTT. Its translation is CATSSRTHEYSNQPQHF.

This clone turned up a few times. CDR3 region: CSVEQTEPYEQYF. Written as DNA, the CDR3 is TGCAGCGTTGAACAGACAGAGCCCTACGAGCAGTACTTC. The chain recombines TRBV29-1 with TRBJ2-7; maybe TRBD1 (5 bases). Per germline, CDR1 SQVTM and CDR2 ANQGSEA. The CDR3 consists of 13 residues. Between the trimmed V and J ends, which lost 2 bases and 2 bases, there was a span of 10 bases.

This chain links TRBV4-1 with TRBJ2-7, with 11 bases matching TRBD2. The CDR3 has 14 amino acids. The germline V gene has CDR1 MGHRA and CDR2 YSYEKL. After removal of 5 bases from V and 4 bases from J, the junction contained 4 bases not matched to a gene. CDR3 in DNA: TGCGCCAGCAGCAATGGACTAGCGGGTTACGAGCAGTACTTC. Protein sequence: CASSNGLAGYEQYF.

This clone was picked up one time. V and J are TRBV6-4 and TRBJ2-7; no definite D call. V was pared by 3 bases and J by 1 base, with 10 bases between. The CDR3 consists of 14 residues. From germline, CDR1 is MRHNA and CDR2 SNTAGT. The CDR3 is CASSEELRSYEQYF. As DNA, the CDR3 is TGTGCCAGCAGTGAGGAGCTCAGATCCTACGAGCAGTACTTC.

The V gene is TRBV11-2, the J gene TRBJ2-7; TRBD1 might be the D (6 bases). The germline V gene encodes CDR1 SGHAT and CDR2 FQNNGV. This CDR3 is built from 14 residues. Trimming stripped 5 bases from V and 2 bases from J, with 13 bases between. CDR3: CASSHRDGTYEQYF. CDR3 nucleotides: TGTGCCAGCAGCCACAGGGACGGAACCTACGAGCAGTACTTC.

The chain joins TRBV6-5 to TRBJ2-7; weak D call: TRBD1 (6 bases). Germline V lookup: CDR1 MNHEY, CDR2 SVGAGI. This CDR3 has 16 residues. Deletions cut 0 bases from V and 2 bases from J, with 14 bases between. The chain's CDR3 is CASSYSTAGAAYEQYF. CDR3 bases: TGTGCCAGCAGTTACTCGACGGCAGGGGCTGCCTACGAGCAGTACTTC.

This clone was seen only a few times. CDR3 loop: CAWSVVPGAREAFF. DNA for the CDR3: TGTGCCTGGAGTGTGGTCCCTGGGGCCCGTGAAGCTTTCTTT. This rearrangement joins TRBV30 to TRBJ1-1; TRBD1 might be the D (5 bases). Germline CDR1 reads GTSNPN; CDR2 reads SVGIG (reference sequence). The ends were cut back, 0 bases at V and 7 bases at J, with 15 bases in the middle. The CDR3 covers 14 residues.

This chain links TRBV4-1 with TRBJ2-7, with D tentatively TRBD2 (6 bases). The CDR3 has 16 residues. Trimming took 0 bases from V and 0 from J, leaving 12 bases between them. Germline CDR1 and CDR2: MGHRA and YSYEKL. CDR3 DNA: TGCGCCAGCAGCCAAGATACCGGGGGATACTCCTACGAGCAGTACTTC. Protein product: CASSQDTGGYSYEQYF.

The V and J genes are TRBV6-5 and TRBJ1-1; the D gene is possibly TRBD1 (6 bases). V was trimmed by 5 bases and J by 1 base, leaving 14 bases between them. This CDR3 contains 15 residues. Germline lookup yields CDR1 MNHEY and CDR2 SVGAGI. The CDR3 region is CASSRRTVPNTEAFF. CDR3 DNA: TGTGCCAGCAGTCGCAGGACAGTTCCGAACACTGAAGCTTTCTTT.

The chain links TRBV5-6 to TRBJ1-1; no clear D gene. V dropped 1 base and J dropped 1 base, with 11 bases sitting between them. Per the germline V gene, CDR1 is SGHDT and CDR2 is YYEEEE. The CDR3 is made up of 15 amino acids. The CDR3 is CASSLFSAGNTEAFF. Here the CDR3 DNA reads TGTGCCAGCAGCTTGTTCAGTGCGGGGAACACTGAAGCTTTCTTT.

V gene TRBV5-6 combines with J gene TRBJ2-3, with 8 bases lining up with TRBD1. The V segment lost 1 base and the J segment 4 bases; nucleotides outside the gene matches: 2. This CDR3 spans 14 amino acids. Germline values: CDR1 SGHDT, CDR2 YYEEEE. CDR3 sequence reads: CASSLTGGADTQYF. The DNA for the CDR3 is TGTGCCAGCAGCTTGACAGGGGGAGCAGATACGCAGTATTTT.

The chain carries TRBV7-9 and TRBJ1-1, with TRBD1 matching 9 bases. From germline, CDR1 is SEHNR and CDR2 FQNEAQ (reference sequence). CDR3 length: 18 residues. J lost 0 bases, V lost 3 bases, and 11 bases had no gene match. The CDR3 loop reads CASSLGYDRGAMNTEAFF. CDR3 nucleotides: TGTGCCAGCAGCTTGGGGTACGACAGGGGGGCCATGAACACTGAAGCTTTCTTT.

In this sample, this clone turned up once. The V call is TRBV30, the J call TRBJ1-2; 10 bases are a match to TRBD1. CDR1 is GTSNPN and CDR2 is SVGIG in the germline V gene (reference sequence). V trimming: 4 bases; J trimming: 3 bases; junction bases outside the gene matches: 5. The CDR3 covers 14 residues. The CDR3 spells CAWTPGTGDYGYTF. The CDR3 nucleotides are TGTGCCTGGACCCCCGGGACAGGGGACTATGGCTACACCTTC. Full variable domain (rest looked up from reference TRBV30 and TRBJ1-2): SQTIHQWPATLVQPVGSPLSLECTVEGTSNPNLYWYRQAAGRGLQLLFYSVGIGQISSEVPQNLSASRPQDRQFILSSKKLLLSDSGFYLCAWTPGTGDYGYTFGSGTRLTVV.

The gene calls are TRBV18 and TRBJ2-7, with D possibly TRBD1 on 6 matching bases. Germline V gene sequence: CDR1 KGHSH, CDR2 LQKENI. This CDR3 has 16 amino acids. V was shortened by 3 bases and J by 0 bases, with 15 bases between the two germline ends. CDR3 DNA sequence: TGTGCCAGCTCACCCTCCGACAGGCCCAGCTCCTACGAGCAGTACTTC. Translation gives CASSPSDRPSSYEQYF.

The CDR3 here is CASSAGGLNTGELFF. As DNA, the CDR3 is TGTGCCAGCAGCGCCGGAGGGTTAAACACCGGGGAGCTGTTTTTT. The chain combines TRBV9 with TRBJ2-2, with D tentatively TRBD2 (6 bases). Trimming left V 3 bases short and J 2 bases short, with 11 bases between. The V gene's germline CDR1 is SGDLS and CDR2 YYNGEE. CDR3 length: 15 residues.

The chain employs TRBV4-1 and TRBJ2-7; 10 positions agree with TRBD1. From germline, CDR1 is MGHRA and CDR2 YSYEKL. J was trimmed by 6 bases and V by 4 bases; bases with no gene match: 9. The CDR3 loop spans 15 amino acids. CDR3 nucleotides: TGCGCCAGCAGCCGCGGGACAGGGGAAGCCTGCGAGCAGTACTTC. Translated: CASSRGTGEACEQYF.

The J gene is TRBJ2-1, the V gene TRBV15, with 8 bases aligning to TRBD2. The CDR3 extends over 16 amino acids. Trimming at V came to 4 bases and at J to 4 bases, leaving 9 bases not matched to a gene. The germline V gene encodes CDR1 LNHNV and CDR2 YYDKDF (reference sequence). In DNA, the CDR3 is TGTGCCACCAGCATGGGGACTAGTAACGGGTACAATGAGCAGTTCTTC. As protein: CATSMGTSNGYNEQFF.

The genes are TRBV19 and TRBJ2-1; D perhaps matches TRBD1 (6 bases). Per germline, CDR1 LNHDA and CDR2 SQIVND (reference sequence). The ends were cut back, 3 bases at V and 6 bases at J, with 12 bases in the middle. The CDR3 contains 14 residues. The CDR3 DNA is TGTGCCAGTAGTATCAGGGTAGGGGGCAATGAGCAGTTCTTC. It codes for CASSIRVGGNEQFF.

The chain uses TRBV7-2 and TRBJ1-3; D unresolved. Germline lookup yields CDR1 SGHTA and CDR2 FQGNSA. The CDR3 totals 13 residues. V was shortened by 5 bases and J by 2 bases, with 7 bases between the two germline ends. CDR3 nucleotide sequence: TGTGCCAGCAGCCCTACCCCTGGAAACACCATATATTTT. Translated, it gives CASSPTPGNTIYF.

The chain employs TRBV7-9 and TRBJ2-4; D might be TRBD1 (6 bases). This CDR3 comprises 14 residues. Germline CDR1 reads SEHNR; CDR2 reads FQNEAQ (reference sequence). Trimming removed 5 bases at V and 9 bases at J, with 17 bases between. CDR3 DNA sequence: TGTGCCAGCAGCCAGAACTCAGGGGCAGGCATTCAGTACTTC. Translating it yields CASSQNSGAGIQYF.

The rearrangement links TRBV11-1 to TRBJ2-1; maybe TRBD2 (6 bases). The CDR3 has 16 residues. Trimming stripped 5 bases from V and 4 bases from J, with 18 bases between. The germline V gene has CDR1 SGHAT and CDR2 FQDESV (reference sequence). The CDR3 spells CASSHGRGGVYNEQFF. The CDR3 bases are TGTGCCAGCAGCCACGGACGGGGCGGGGTATACAATGAGCAGTTCTTC.

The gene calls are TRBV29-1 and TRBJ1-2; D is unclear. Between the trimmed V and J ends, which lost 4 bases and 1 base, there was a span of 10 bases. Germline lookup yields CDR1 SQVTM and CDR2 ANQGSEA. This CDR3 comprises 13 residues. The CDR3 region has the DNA TGCAGCGTTGTTCTGGCGGATAACTATGGCTACACCTTC. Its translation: CSVVLADNYGYTF.

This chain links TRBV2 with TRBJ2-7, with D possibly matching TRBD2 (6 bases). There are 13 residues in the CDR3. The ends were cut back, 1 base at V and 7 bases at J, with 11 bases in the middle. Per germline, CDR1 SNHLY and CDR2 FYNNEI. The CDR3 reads CASSEGGVGEQYF. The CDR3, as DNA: TGTGCCAGCAGTGAAGGGGGGGTAGGGGAGCAGTACTTC.

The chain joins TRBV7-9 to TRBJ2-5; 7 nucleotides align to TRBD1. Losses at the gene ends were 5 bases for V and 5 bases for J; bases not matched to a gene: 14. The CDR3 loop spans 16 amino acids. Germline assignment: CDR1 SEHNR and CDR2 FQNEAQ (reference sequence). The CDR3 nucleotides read TGTGCCAGCAGCGCTCTAGACAGGGATTCGGGGGAGACCCAGTACTTC. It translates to CASSALDRDSGETQYF.

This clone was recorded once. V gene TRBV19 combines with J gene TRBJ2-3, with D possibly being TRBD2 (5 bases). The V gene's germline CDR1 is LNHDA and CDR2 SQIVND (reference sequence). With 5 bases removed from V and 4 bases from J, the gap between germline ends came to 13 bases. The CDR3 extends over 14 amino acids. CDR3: CASSYLARADTQYF. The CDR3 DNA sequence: TGTGCCAGTAGTTACTTAGCGAGAGCAGATACGCAGTATTTT.

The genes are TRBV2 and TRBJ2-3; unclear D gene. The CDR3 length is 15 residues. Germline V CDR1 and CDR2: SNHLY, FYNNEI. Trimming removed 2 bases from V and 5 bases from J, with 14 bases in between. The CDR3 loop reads CASSESESTGDTQYF. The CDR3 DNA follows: TGTGCCAGCAGTGAATCGGAGTCTACCGGAGATACGCAGTATTTT.

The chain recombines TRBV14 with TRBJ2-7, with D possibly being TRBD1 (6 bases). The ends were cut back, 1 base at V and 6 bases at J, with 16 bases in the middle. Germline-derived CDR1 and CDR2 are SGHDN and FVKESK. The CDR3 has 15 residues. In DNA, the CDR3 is TGTGCCAGCAGCCAAGGCCCGGACAGTGCGGTCGAGCAGTACTTC. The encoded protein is CASSQGPDSAVEQYF.

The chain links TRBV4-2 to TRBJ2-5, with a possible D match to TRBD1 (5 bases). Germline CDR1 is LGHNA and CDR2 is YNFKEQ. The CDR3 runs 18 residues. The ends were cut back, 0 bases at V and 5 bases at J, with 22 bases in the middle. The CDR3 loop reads CASSQERGTYPQAETQYF. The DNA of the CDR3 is TGTGCCAGCAGCCAAGAAAGGGGAACCTACCCCCAGGCCGAGACCCAGTACTTC.

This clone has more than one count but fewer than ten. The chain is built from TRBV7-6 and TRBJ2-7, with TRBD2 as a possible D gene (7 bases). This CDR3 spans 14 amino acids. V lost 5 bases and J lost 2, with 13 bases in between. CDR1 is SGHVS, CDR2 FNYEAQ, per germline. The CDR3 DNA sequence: TGTGCCAGCAGCCCAGGGAGGGGGGCCTACGAGCAGTACTTC. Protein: CASSPGRGAYEQYF.